This paragraph reports one T cell receptor (beta chain). These data are taken from a study of blood T cell repertoires in COVID-19. Study at large: COVID-19 samples from acute and convalescent phases originated in the United States, Italy and Spain. T cells, B-cell-depleted T cells, or PBMCs provided the cDNA or gDNA that served as material.

Authors' processing steps: Estimated nucleated cell counts came from reference gene primer amplification. TCRdb's table, derived via immunoSEQ multiplex PCR, lists solely in-frame clones and lacks some. D and trimming were read from the DNA, whereas the V and J calls and clone size are those reported in that table. Seen here are about 73,000 clones, roughly 84% observed once, and the top ten hold around 27%. The ends lost 5 bases at V and 1 base at J; junction bases unmatched: 8. Germline V gives CDR1 SQVTM, CDR2 ANQGSEA. The CDR3 is 15 amino acids. The chain couples TRBV29-1 to TRBJ2-3, with 8 nucleotides matching TRBD2. This clonotype was sampled from a human donor in a cohort sampled during active COVID-19. Sequencing input: peripheral blood. This CDR3 is CSVLRSGGGTDTQYF. The CDR3, as DNA: TGCAGCGTTCTTCGGAGCGGGGGTGGCACAGATACGCAGTATTTT.